This T cell receptor (beta chain) was found in a study of blood T cell repertoires in COVID-19. Study context: Sites across the United States, Italy and Spain contributed samples from acute and convalescent COVID-19. Sample material is recorded as cDNA or gDNA derived from T cells, B-cell-depleted T cells, or PBMCs.

The CDR3 length is 12 residues. Germline CDR1 MDHEN, CDR2 SYDVKM. V lost 7 bases to trimming and J lost 7 bases, with 13 bases between them. Authors' data handling: From reference gene primer amplification, estimates of nucleated cell counts were derived. TCRdb's copy holds only in-frame clones and misses some; the assay was immunoSEQ multiplex PCR. That table supplies the V and J calls and clone size; D and trimming were determined from the DNA. The sample has 95,000 to 150,000 clones, about 80% seen once. This TCR derives from a man in his sixties with active or convalescent COVID-19. The sequenced material came from peripheral blood. The V call is TRBV28, the J call TRBJ1-2, with D uncertain. The CDR3 DNA is TGTGCCAGCATCTCGGCGGTCCTTGGCTACACCTTC. This sequence encodes CASISAVLGYTF.